This T cell receptor beta chain was sequenced for a study of identifying expanded T cells in peripheral blood. Healthy donors had no documented immune events, such as infections, while sampled. Points from the study as a whole: Variance in clone template counts between roughly two-week samples significantly increased with total template count across all healthy donors. Over approximately two and four weeks, about 16 and 20 clones changed, versus 1.2 between replicates.

Germline CDR1 and CDR2: SGHAT and FQNNGV. The CDR3 covers 15 residues. V was cut by 2 bases and J by 4 bases, with 15 bases left in between. TCRdb's table, derived via immunoSEQ multiplex PCR, lists solely in-frame clones and lacks some. Of approximately 97,000 clones detected, 88% appear once; the ten largest clones hold 13% to 15%. The count of this clone is one. Its antigen is currently unknown. This sequence was found in a person between 18 and 75 years old in good health. Sequencing was performed on blood. The rearrangement joins TRBV11-2 to TRBJ2-7; D may match TRBD1 or TRBD2 (6 bases each). CDR3 loop: CASSLRAGGSYEQYF. The CDR3 nucleotides are TGTGCCAGCAGCTTAAGGGCCGGGGGCAGTTACGAGCAGTACTTC.